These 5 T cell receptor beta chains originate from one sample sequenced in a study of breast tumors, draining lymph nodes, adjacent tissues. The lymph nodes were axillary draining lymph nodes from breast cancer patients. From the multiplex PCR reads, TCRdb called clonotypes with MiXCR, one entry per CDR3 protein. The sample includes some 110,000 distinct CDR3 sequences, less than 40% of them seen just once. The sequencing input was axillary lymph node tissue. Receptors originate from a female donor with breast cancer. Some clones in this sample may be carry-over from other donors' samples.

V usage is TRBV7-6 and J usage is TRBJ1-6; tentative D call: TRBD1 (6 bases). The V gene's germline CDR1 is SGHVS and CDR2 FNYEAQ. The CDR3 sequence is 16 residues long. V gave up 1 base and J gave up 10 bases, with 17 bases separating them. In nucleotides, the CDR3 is TGTGCCAGCAGCTTAGGTTTGATAACGGGGGCGTCACCCCTCCACTTT. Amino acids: CASSLGLITGASPLHF.

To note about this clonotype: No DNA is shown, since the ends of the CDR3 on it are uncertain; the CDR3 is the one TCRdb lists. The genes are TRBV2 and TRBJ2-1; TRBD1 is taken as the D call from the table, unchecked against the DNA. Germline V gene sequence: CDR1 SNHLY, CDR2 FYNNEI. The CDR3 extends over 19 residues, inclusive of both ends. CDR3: CASSIYLCSVQGGANEQFF.

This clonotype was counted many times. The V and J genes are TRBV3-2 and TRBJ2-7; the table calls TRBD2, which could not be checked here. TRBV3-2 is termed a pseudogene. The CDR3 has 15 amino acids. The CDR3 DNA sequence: TGTGCCAGCAGCCAGGACAGGGCCAGCTCCTACGAGCAGTACTTC. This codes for CASSQDRASSYEQYF.

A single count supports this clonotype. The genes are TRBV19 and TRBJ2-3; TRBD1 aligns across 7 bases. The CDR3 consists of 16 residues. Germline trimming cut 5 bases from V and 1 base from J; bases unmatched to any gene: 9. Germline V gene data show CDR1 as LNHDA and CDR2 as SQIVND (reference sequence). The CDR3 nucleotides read TGTGCCAGTAGTCAAGACAGGGTAGGAGGCACAGATACGCAGTATTTT. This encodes CASSQDRVGGTDTQYF.

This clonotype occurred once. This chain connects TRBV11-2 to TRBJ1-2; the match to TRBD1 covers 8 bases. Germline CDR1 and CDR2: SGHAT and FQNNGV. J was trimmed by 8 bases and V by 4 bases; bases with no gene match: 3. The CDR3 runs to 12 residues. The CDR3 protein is CASSWDRLGYTF. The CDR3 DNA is TGTGCCAGCAGCTGGGACAGGCTAGGCTACACCTTC.